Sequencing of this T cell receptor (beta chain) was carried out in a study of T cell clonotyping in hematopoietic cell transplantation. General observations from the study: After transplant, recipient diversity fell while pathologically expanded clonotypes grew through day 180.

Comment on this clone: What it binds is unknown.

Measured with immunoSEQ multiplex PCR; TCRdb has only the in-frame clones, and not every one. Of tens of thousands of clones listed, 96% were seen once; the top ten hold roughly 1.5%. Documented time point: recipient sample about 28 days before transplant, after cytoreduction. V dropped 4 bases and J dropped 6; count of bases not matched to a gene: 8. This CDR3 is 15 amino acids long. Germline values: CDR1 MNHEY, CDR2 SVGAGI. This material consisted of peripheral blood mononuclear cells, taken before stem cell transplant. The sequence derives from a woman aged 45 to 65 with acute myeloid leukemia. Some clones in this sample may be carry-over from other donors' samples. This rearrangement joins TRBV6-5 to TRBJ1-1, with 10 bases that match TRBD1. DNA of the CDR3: TGTGCCAGCAGTTCCCCGGGACAGGGGATGGCTGAAGCTTTCTTT. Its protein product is CASSSPGQGMAEAFF.